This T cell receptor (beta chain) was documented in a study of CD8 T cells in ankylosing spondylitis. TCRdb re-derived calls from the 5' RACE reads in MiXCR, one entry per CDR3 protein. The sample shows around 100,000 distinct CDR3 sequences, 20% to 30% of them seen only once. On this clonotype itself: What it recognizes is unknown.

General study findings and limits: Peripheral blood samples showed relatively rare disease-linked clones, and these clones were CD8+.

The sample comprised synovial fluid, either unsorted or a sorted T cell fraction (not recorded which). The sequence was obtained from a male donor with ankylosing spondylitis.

The CDR3 loop reads CASSLASQETQYF. The CDR3 DNA reads TGTGCCAGCAGCTTGGCGTCCCAAGAGACCCAGTACTTC. This rearrangement joins TRBV5-6 to TRBJ2-5; D gene ambiguous. This CDR3 has 13 amino acids. In germline, CDR1 is SGHDT, CDR2 YYEEEE. V was shortened by 0 bases and J by 1 base, with 4 bases between the two germline ends.